A selection of T cell receptor beta chains follows, all from one sample in a study of technical replicates of blood from a few donors. Data came from immunoSEQ multiplex PCR; TCRdb stores just in-frame clones and leaves some out. The data show 45,000 to 60,000 clones, about 94% seen once. Material: PBMCs. The source of these receptors is a human donor in good health. Some clones in this sample may be carry-over from other donors' samples. Both conserved end residues are part of each CDR3. Size is omitted from some rows. Given values are once, few, many or a class for expanded clones.

V gene	J gene	clone size	CDR3 length	CDR3 protein
TRBV5-4	TRBJ2-3	.	15	CASRRGGAATDTQYF
TRBV7-9	TRBJ2-2	.	14	CASSRGSNTGELFF
TRBV28	TRBJ2-3	.	18	CASSLFGRQGARTDTQYF
TRBV28	TRBJ1-6	.	16	CASSFFRDRGNSPLHF
TRBV6-5	TRBJ1-1	.	14	CASSPTWQNTEAFF
TRBV15	TRBJ1-4	.	17	CATSRDIGDRGGEKLFF
TRBV5-1	TRBJ2-5	.	18	CASSQRPLVAANQETQYF
TRBV13	TRBJ2-7	.	16	CASSPPTGGVPYEQYF
TRBV7-9	TRBJ1-2	.	13	CASSLRGFYGYTF
TRBV7-2	TRBJ1-5	once	15	CASSLVAGVGQPQHF
TRBV5-1	TRBJ2-7	.	15	CASSTGQGGTDEQYF
TRBV5-6	TRBJ2-7	.	17	CASSLGTSGRSTYEQYF
TRBV7-9	TRBJ2-1	.	14	CASSLGTTASEQFF
TRBV6-5	TRBJ1-3	.	15	CASSYSVGGGNTIYF
TRBV4-3	TRBJ1-1	.	14	CASSQDYMGGEAFF
TRBV7-9	TRBJ1-3	.	15	CASSLVRSGGNTIYF
TRBV5-1	TRBJ2-7	.	14	CASSTTGRIYEQYF
TRBV2	TRBJ2-7	once	13	CASKGTSSNEQYF
TRBV9	TRBJ1-3	.	15	CASSVDSFSGNTIYF
TRBV19	TRBJ1-2	.	12	CASSMSAGGYTF
TRBV6-5	TRBJ2-7	.	16	CASSLSPGPLGGEQYF
TRBV7-9	TRBJ2-7	.	12	CASSQTSYEQYF
TRBV7-2	TRBJ2-2	few	16	CASSPTGTTNTGELFF
TRBV6-4	TRBJ2-1	.	14	CATRLREGINEQFF
TRBV4-1	TRBJ1-1	.	16	CASSQPRTGSNTEAFF
TRBV5-5	TRBJ1-2	.	13	CASSLSGNYGYTF
TRBV30	TRBJ2-1	.	15	CAWSKGTSGRNEQFF
TRBV7-9	TRBJ1-4	once	15	CASSGGGLGNEKLFF
TRBV27	TRBJ1-3	.	14	CGRGLVHSGNTIYF
TRBV5-1	TRBJ2-3	.	16	CASSPGDRASTDTQYF
TRBV5-4	TRBJ2-7	.	13	CASSHDRGGEQYF
TRBV9	TRBJ2-4	.	17	CASSPSQTGNTKNIQYF
TRBV15	TRBJ2-1	.	17	CATSRDRGLAGHNEQFF
TRBV7-9	TRBJ1-1	.	13	CASSSTGRIRAFF
TRBV30	TRBJ1-1	.	13	CAWTTGGGTEAFF
TRBV7-2	TRBJ2-5	.	14	CASSLVGRQETQYF
TRBV4-3	TRBJ2-7	.	16	CASSQDWASGSYEQYF
TRBV21-1	TRBJ1-1	.	15	CASSKAFRENTEAFF
TRBV5-1	TRBJ1-4	.	15	CASSLDAGVREKLFF
TRBV2	TRBJ1-5	.	15	CASSPTQGGSQPQHF
TRBV5-4	TRBJ1-1	.	12	CASSLGPGEAFF
TRBV20-1	TRBJ1-1	.	10	CSAGSYEAFF
TRBV7-9	TRBJ2-7	.	12	CASSPPRHEQYF
TRBV18	TRBJ1-1	.	13	CASSPPAGSEAFF
TRBV7-9	TRBJ1-1	.	17	CASSPFRGGQGVTEAFF
TRBV5-1	TRBJ2-1	.	16	CASSPRGDRYYNEQFF
TRBV7-9	TRBJ1-3	medium-sized	12	CASRKRVNTIYF
TRBV7-6	TRBJ1-1	.	13	CASSESMNTEAFF
TRBV5-5	TRBJ2-2	once	17	CASSLEPSGGRAGELFF
TRBV9	TRBJ1-3	.	15	CASSAYGSPGNTIYF
TRBV7-8	TRBJ1-3	.	14	CASSSGTAGNTIYF
TRBV10-3	TRBJ2-5	.	14	CAISALAGEGTQYF
TRBV4-2	TRBJ1-1	.	15	CASSQGVSGNTEAFF
TRBV11-2	TRBJ2-1	.	15	CASSLGTSGRDEQFF